This T cell receptor beta chain was observed in a study of cytomegalovirus exposure and HLA in healthy donors. Separate from the 666-subject first cohort was the roughly 130-subject validation cohort, to which the donors belonged. Profiled with immunoSEQ multiplex PCR; TCRdb holds only in-frame clones, not every one. The table records more than 90,000 clones, 70% to 90% of them present only once. Trimming cost V 3 bases and J 2 bases; bases outside gene matches: 19. CDR3 length equals 21 residues. Germline V lookup: CDR1 ENHRY, CDR2 SYGVKD. This receptor was taken from a man aged 18 to 29 in good health and CMV-seropositive. The specimen was PBMCs. The V gene is TRBV10-3, the J gene TRBJ1-3, with 10 bases lining up with TRBD1. The DNA of the CDR3 is TGTGCCATCAGTGAATATTTTGAGGGGACAGGGGAGTATTCGGCTGGAAACACCATATATTTT. Its translation is CAISEYFEGTGEYSAGNTIYF.